The 15 T cell receptor beta chains below come from one sample, sequenced in a study of blood T cell repertoires in COVID-19 (dated by TCRdb to about 2020). The library was prepared using the immunoSEQ multiplex PCR assay. This immuneACCESS table, as held by TCRdb, lists in-frame sequences with V and J called but not all clones. Of the missing ones, under half trace to an unresolved V gene in checked studies; the others have no known cause. The sample data list around 100,000 clones, and around nine tenths of these were observed just once. The ten top clones hold roughly 4.5% of the sample. Material for sequencing was peripheral blood. All receptors come from a man between 40 and 49 years old with acute or convalescent COVID-19.

This sequence joins TRBV5-5 and TRBJ2-5, with 11 bases identical to TRBD2. Germline trimming cut 3 bases from V and 4 bases from J; bases unmatched to any gene: 11. Germline assignment: CDR1 SGHKS and CDR2 YYEKEE (reference sequence). The CDR3 is 17 residues long. CDR3: CASSSRVSGRAGETQYF. The CDR3 bases are TGTGCCAGCAGCTCCAGGGTTAGCGGGAGGGCGGGAGAGACCCAGTACTTC.

V is TRBV13 and J is TRBJ1-3; 7 nucleotides agree with TRBD1. V dropped 5 bases and J dropped 3; count of bases not matched to a gene: 13. The germline CDR1 and CDR2 sequences are PRHDT and FYEKMQ (reference sequence). This CDR3 comprises 17 residues. CDR3 region: CASSVTPRGQLGNTIYF. The CDR3 bases are TGTGCCAGCAGCGTTACGCCTCGGGGACAGCTTGGAAACACCATATATTTT.

J is TRBJ2-1 and V is TRBV30; D might be TRBD2 (6 bases). Trimming left V 4 bases short and J 9 bases short, with 13 bases between. The CDR3 loop spans 12 amino acids. The germline V gene has CDR1 GTSNPN and CDR2 SVGIG (reference sequence). The DNA of the CDR3 is TGTGCCTGGACGACTAGAAGTGGTGAGCAGTTCTTC. Its protein product is CAWTTRSGEQFF. Full variable domain (rest looked up from reference TRBV30 and TRBJ2-1): SQTIHQWPATLVQPVGSPLSLECTVEGTSNPNLYWYRQAAGRGLQLLFYSVGIGQISSEVPQNLSASRPQDRQFILSSKKLLLSDSGFYLCAWTTRSGEQFFGPGTRLTVL.

Only one count was recorded for this clone. V gene TRBV19 combines with J gene TRBJ1-2; 7 bases map to TRBD1. With V trimmed by 11 bases and J by 5 bases, 11 bases remained unmatched. The CDR3 has 13 residues. Germline V CDR1 and CDR2: LNHDA, SQIVND (reference sequence). Here the CDR3 DNA reads TGTGCCTCCAATGGGGACAGAAGGTATGGCTACACCTTC. Its translation is CASNGDRRYGYTF. Variable domain in full (rest from reference TRBV19 and TRBJ1-2): DGGITQSPKYLFRKEGQNVTLSCEQNLNHDAMYWYRQDPGQGLRLIYYSQIVNDFQKGDIAEGYSVSREKKESFPLTVTSAQKNPTAFYLCASNGDRRYGYTFGSGTRLTVV.

CDR3 nucleotide sequence: TGTGCCTGGGGTGGCCAGGGGGGCTATCAGCCCCAGCATTTT. Translation: CAWGGQGGYQPQHF. The chain is built from TRBV30 and TRBJ1-5; 7 positions agree with TRBD1. Germline V gene data show CDR1 as GTSNPN and CDR2 as SVGIG (reference sequence). Germline trimming cut 5 bases from V and 5 bases from J; bases unmatched to any gene: 9. CDR3 size: 14 residues.

The V call is TRBV11-1, the J call TRBJ1-1, with 9 nucleotides matching TRBD1. J lost 5 bases, V lost 1 base, and 8 bases had no gene match. This CDR3 is 16 amino acids long. The germline gives CDR1 SGHAT, CDR2 FQDESV (reference sequence). CDR3 in DNA: TGTGCCAGCAGCTTAGACCCGGGACAGGGAAGGACTGAAGCTTTCTTT. Translated: CASSLDPGQGRTEAFF.

The chain is built from TRBV11-2 and TRBJ1-2; D possibly corresponds to TRBD1 (5 bases). The V end was cut by 10 bases, the J end by 4 bases, with 19 bases between. CDR3 length equals 14 residues. Germline CDR1 reads SGHAT; CDR2 reads FQNNGV. The CDR3 nucleotides read TGTGCCACGGCAAGGGGCCGAAACCGCTATGGCTACACCTTC. This translates into CATARGRNRYGYTF. Variable domain in full (rest from reference TRBV11-2 and TRBJ1-2): EAGVAQSPRYKIIEKRQSVAFWCNPISGHATLYWYQQILGQGPKLLIQFQNNGVVDDSQLPKDRFSAERLKGVDSTLKIQPAKLEDSAVYLCATARGRNRYGYTFGSGTRLTVV.

This chain uses TRBV11-3 with TRBJ1-1, with D possibly matching TRBD1 (5 bases). The germline CDR1 and CDR2 sequences are SGHNT and YENEEA. Trimming took 5 bases from V and 3 from J, leaving 10 bases between them. The CDR3 extends over 13 amino acids. CDR3 nucleotide sequence: TGTGCCAGCAGCGTCACCAGGGACACTGAAGCTTTCTTT. Translation: CASSVTRDTEAFF. The full variable domain, rest sourced from reference TRBV11-3 and TRBJ1-1, is EAGVVQSPRYKIIEKKQPVAFWCNPISGHNTLYWYLQNLGQGPELLIRYENEEAVDDSQLPKDRFSAERLKGVDSTLKIQPAELGDSAVYLCASSVTRDTEAFFGQGTRLTVV.

This chain uses TRBV7-3 with TRBJ2-1, with 11 nucleotides matching TRBD1. This CDR3 spans 18 amino acids. V lost 5 bases to trimming and J lost 4 bases; unmatched junction nucleotides: 13. Germline CDR1 reads SGHTA; CDR2 reads FQGTGA. The CDR3 spells CASSQRKWTGGSYNEQFF. CDR3 in DNA: TGTGCCAGCAGCCAGAGAAAGTGGACAGGGGGCAGTTACAATGAGCAGTTCTTC.

The gene calls are TRBV6-1 and TRBJ2-2; TRBD1 might be the D (7 bases). In germline, CDR1 is MNHNS, CDR2 SASEGT. The CDR3 is 16 amino acids. V lost 4 bases and J lost 8, with 20 bases in between. The CDR3 spells CASSVKAGGFPGELFF. The CDR3 coding sequence is TGTGCCAGCAGTGTAAAGGCAGGGGGGTTTCCAGGGGAGCTGTTTTTT.

The chain employs TRBV30 and TRBJ2-7, with 8 bases identical to TRBD1. The germline gives CDR1 GTSNPN, CDR2 SVGIG (reference sequence). CDR3 length equals 14 residues. Trimming cost V 4 bases and J 3 bases; bases outside gene matches: 8. The CDR3 DNA follows: TGTGCCTGGACCACCGGGACAGGATTCTACGAGCAGTACTTC. It translates to CAWTTGTGFYEQYF. The full variable domain, rest sourced from reference TRBV30 and TRBJ2-7, is SQTIHQWPATLVQPVGSPLSLECTVEGTSNPNLYWYRQAAGRGLQLLFYSVGIGQISSEVPQNLSASRPQDRQFILSSKKLLLSDSGFYLCAWTTGTGFYEQYFGPGTRLTVT.

This chain connects TRBV4-1 to TRBJ2-7, with 14 bases lining up with TRBD2. V lost 4 bases, J lost 4 bases, and 6 bases stayed unmatched. This CDR3 contains 16 residues. The germline V gene encodes CDR1 MGHRA and CDR2 YSYEKL. CDR3 region: CASSPLGLAGGYEQYF. In DNA, the CDR3 is TGCGCCAGCAGCCCCCTCGGACTAGCGGGGGGATACGAGCAGTACTTC.

The V and J genes are TRBV2 and TRBJ2-7; 8 bases match TRBD1. J gave up 2 bases and V 3 bases, and 3 bases lay outside the gene matches. Germline-derived CDR1 and CDR2 are SNHLY and FYNNEI. The CDR3 has 14 residues. DNA for the CDR3: TGTGCCAGCAGTGATGGGACAGGACCCTACGAGCAGTACTTC. Amino acids: CASSDGTGPYEQYF.

The chain couples TRBV10-2 to TRBJ2-1; D ambiguous. V shed 6 bases and J shed 4 bases, with 4 bases lying between them. This CDR3 contains 11 residues. The V gene's germline CDR1 is WSHSY and CDR2 SAAADI. CDR3 loop: CASSAYNEQFF. The CDR3 DNA sequence: TGCGCCAGCAGCGCGTACAATGAGCAGTTCTTC.

Many counts were recorded for this clone. This chain connects TRBV6-2 or TRBV6-3 to TRBJ2-7; TRBD1 agrees at 8 bases. This CDR3 has 13 residues. After removal of 4 bases from V and 3 bases from J, the junction contained 2 bases not matched to a gene. Germline V gene lookup returns CDR1 MNHEY and CDR2 SVGEGT. CDR3 sequence: CASSWTGLYEQYF. The CDR3 DNA is TGTGCCAGCAGTTGGACAGGGCTCTACGAGCAGTACTTC.